The rows below give T cell receptor beta chains drawn from one sample of a study of CD8 T cells in ankylosing spondylitis. One entry per CDR3 protein results from TCRdb running MiXCR on the 5' RACE reads. The sample contains about 250,000 distinct CDR3 sequences, roughly a tenth of which appear only once. Sequencing was carried out using blood, either unsorted or a sorted T cell fraction (not recorded which). The receptors originated from a male donor with ankylosing spondylitis or in good health (not recorded which). Both conserved end residues are part of each CDR3. The order of the fields is D gene, clone size, V gene, J gene, CDR3 protein, CDR3 DNA. A D gene is named only where the DNA matches it firmly. Some rows have no size entry. The others give once, few or many, or a class for an expanded clone.

>TRBD2|many|TRBV5-1|TRBJ2-1
CASSPFTSGANNEQFF
TGCGCCAGCAGCCCTTTTACTAGCGGAGCGAACAATGAGCAGTTCTTC
>NA|few|TRBV30|TRBJ2-7
CAWRLPTISYEQYF
TGTGCCTGGAGACTCCCAACAATTTCCTACGAGCAGTACTTC
>TRBD2|many|TRBV13|TRBJ2-7
CASSPRGTRGAGEQYF
TGTGCCAGCAGCCCCCGAGGGACTAGAGGGGCGGGAGAGCAGTACTTC
>NA|many|TRBV10-3|TRBJ1-6
CAISESGILNTSRTTPLHF
TGTGCCATCAGTGAGTCGGGGATCCTCAACACCTCCAGAACAACACCCCTCCACTTT
>NA|few|TRBV7-9|TRBJ2-5
CASSLSEASQETQYF
TGTGCCAGCAGCTTATCGGAAGCGTCTCAAGAGACCCAGTACTTC
>NA|many|TRBV5-5|TRBJ1-6
CASSFDRRPPLHF
TGTGCCAGCAGCTTTGACCGGCGGCCACCCCTCCACTTT
>NA|many|TRBV6-1|TRBJ2-3
CASGRAASTDTQYF
TGTGCCAGCGGCCGAGCGGCTAGCACAGATACGCAGTATTTT
>TRBD1|many|TRBV7-2|TRBJ1-2
CASSLAGQGAAGYTF
TGTGCCAGCAGCTTAGCTGGACAGGGGGCAGCAGGCTACACCTTC
>TRBD1|few|TRBV30|TRBJ1-2
CAWRAGGAGGYTF
TGTGCCTGGAGAGCAGGGGGCGCTGGGGGCTACACCTTC
>TRBD1|many|TRBV5-5|TRBJ2-2
CASSYRQGASTGELFF
TGTGCCAGCAGCTATAGACAGGGGGCAAGCACCGGGGAGCTGTTTTTT
>NA|many|TRBV12-3/TRBV12-4|TRBJ2-4
CASTITGNYIQYF
TGTGCCAGCACCATCACAGGGAATTACATTCAGTACTTC
>NA|many|TRBV12-3/TRBV12-4|TRBJ1-6
CASSLVTGLDNSPLHF
TGTGCCAGCAGTTTAGTAACGGGGCTGGATAATTCACCCCTCCACTTT
>TRBD1|many|TRBV7-2|TRBJ2-2
CASSLVWTGGPGELFF
TGTGCCAGCAGCTTAGTATGGACAGGGGGCCCCGGGGAGCTGTTTTTT
>NA|many|TRBV4-2|TRBJ1-4
CASSQDLQTNEKLFF
TGTGCCAGCAGCCAAGATCTTCAAACTAATGAAAAACTGTTTTTT
>TRBD2|few|TRBV3-1|TRBJ2-1
CASSPGGGGGRNIYNEQFF
TGTGCCAGCAGCCCGGGTGGGGGAGGCGGGAGGAACATCTACAATGAGCAGTTCTTC
>NA|many|TRBV27|TRBJ2-1
CASSLVQGQYNEQFF
TGTGCCAGCAGTTTAGTTCAGGGACAATACAATGAGCAGTTCTTC
>NA|few|TRBV7-9|TRBJ2-7
CASSLVTGTPYEQYF
TGTGCCAGCAGCTTAGTAACGGGAACTCCCTACGAGCAGTACTTC
>NA|many|TRBV29-1|TRBJ2-5
CSVGGFGLVQETQYF
TGCAGCGTTGGGGGGTTCGGACTGGTGCAAGAGACCCAGTACTTC
>NA|many|TRBV12-3/TRBV12-4|TRBJ1-1
CASSSSAAVAFF
TGTGCCAGCAGCTCCTCAGCCGCCGTAGCTTTCTTT
>TRBD1|few|TRBV10-2|TRBJ2-2
CASSEGQGEGTGELFF
TGCGCCAGCAGTGAAGGACAGGGTGAGGGCACCGGGGAGCTGTTTTTT
>TRBD2|NA|TRBV7-9|TRBJ2-1
CARDGGGNEQFF
TGTGCCAGGGATGGCGGGGGAAATGAGCAGTTCTTC
>NA|many|TRBV5-1|TRBJ1-1
CASSQWVWEGTNTEAFF
TGCGCCAGCAGCCAATGGGTTTGGGAAGGGACCAACACTGAAGCTTTCTTT
>NA|many|TRBV4-1|TRBJ2-5
CASSQDPEPYQETQYF
TGCGCCAGCAGCCAAGATCCAGAGCCCTATCAAGAGACCCAGTACTTC
>NA|many|TRBV20-1|TRBJ1-5
CSARVGGFGNQPQHF
TGCAGTGCTAGAGTCGGGGGCTTCGGCAATCAGCCCCAGCATTTT
>NA|many|TRBV9|TRBJ2-5
CASGGETQYF
TGTGCCAGCGGGGGGGAGACCCAGTACTTC
>NA|many|TRBV7-2|TRBJ1-1
CASSLVGGGYTFF
TGTGCCAGCAGCTTAGTGGGGGGGGGCTATACTTTCTTT
>NA|few|TRBV24-1|TRBJ2-1
CATSDTSGLSEQFF
TGTGCCACCAGTGATACCTCTGGACTGTCTGAGCAGTTCTTC
>TRBD2|few|TRBV10-3|TRBJ2-2
CAIHGTSDAGELFF
TGTGCCATCCATGGGACTAGCGATGCCGGGGAGCTGTTTTTT
>NA|many|TRBV12-3/TRBV12-4|TRBJ1-6
CASSLRLNSPLHF
TGTGCCAGCAGTCTTCGACTCAATTCACCCCTCCACTTT
>NA|many|TRBV7-9|TRBJ2-7
CASSRPGTSPYEQYF
TGTGCCAGCAGCCGACCAGGGACAAGCCCCTACGAGCAGTACTTC
>TRBD1|many|TRBV12-3/TRBV12-4|TRBJ1-3
CASIPWRDRSSSGNTIYF
TGTGCCAGCATTCCTTGGAGGGACAGGTCTTCTTCTGGAAACACCATATATTTT
>NA|many|TRBV12-3/TRBV12-4|TRBJ2-3
CASSLGRRDTQYF
TGTGCCAGCAGTTTAGGGAGGAGGGATACGCAGTATTTT
>NA|many|TRBV5-1|TRBJ2-7
CASMTGTVSYEQYF
TGCGCCAGCATGACCGGGACCGTATCCTACGAGCAGTACTTC
>TRBD1|many|TRBV19|TRBJ1-2
CASTTPGQGVTYGYTF
TGTGCCAGTACTACGCCGGGACAGGGGGTGACATATGGCTACACCTTC
>NA|NA|TRBV6-2/TRBV6-3|TRBJ2-7
CASSYGGREWKYF
TGTGCCAGCAGTTACGGGGGGCGAGAGTGGAAGTACTTC
>NA|NA|TRBV25-1|TRBJ1-1
CASSDSKVNTEAFF
TGTGCCAGCAGTGACTCGAAGGTGAACACTGAAGCTTTCTTT
>TRBD2|many|TRBV5-1|TRBJ2-5
CASSSGTSGTEETQYF
TGCGCCAGCAGCTCCGGGACTAGCGGGACCGAAGAGACCCAGTACTTC
>TRBD1|many|TRBV3-1|TRBJ1-2
CASSQQYGTVKWDYGYTF
TGTGCCAGCAGCCAGCAGTACGGGACAGTCAAATGGGACTATGGCTACACCTTC
>TRBD2|few|TRBV7-2|TRBJ2-1
CASSSAASGYNEQFF
TGTGCCAGCAGCTCAGCGGCTAGCGGCTACAATGAGCAGTTCTTC
>NA|many|TRBV7-2|TRBJ1-4
CASSLGGVGEKLFF
TGTGCCAGCAGCTTAGGGGGGGTCGGAGAAAAACTGTTTTTT
>NA|many|TRBV28|TRBJ1-2
CASSLSPGIYGYTF
TGTGCCAGCAGTTTGTCCCCAGGGATCTATGGCTACACCTTC
>NA|NA|TRBV3-1|TRBJ2-5
CASSQERAGETQYF
TGTGCCAGCAGCCAAGAAAGGGCAGGAGAGACCCAGTACTTC